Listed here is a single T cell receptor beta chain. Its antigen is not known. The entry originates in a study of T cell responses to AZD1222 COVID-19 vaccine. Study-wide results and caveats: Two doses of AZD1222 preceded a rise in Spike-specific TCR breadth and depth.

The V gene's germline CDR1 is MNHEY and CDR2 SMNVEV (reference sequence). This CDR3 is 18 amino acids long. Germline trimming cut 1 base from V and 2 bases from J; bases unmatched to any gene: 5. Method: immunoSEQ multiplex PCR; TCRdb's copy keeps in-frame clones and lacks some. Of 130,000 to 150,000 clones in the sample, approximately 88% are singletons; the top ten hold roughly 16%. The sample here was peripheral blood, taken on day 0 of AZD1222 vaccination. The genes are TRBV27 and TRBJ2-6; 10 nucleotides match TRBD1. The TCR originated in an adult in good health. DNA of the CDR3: TGTGCCAGCAGTTTATTCGGGACAGGGGTGGCTGGGGCCAACGTCCTGACTTTC. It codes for CASSLFGTGVAGANVLTF.